These T cell receptor beta chains were read from a single sample in a study of PD-1 and CTLA-4 blockade in melanoma. Generated by immunoSEQ multiplex PCR, the TCRdb table keeps only in-frame clones and is missing some. The sample yields about 28,000 clones, approximately 90% seen once. The source material was CD8+ T cells from peripheral blood, sampled from a patient given anti-PD-1 treatment. These TCRs come from a human donor with melanoma. Each CDR3 is given with its conserved first and last residue.

16	TRBJ2-2	TRBV5-4	CASSTQGGLVTGELFF
12	TRBJ1-3	TRBV30	CAFDGFGNTIYF
15	TRBJ1-2	TRBV6-5	CASRSGGERNYGYTF
15	TRBJ2-7	TRBV4-2	CASSQEWGATAEQYF
14	TRBJ2-5	TRBV2	CASTASGGVETQYF
13	TRBJ2-1	TRBV6-5	CASSDRGRDEQFF
15	TRBJ2-3	TRBV4-1	CASSQAGGSTDTQYF
11	TRBJ2-7	TRBV30	CACLNGYEQYF
16	TRBJ2-3	TRBV5-1	CASSFSGGGNTDTQYF
13	TRBJ2-1	TRBV13	CASSLYEGGEQFF
14	TRBJ1-1	TRBV10-2	CASSQGGMNTEAFF
15	TRBJ1-5	TRBV2	CASNPGFYSNQPQHF
19	TRBJ2-5	TRBV3-1/TRBV3-2	CASSQFGGPLAGEHETQYF
13	TRBJ1-5	TRBV10-3	CAISVSSNQPQHF